This entry features one TCR beta chain sequence. It has no known antigen specificity. Per-base qualities were not stored, and no clone one base away is much larger. The library was prepared using the immunoSEQ multiplex PCR assay. Under the source paper's analysis protocol: A statistical classification framework was developed to diagnose cytomegalovirus status using the catalog of TCR beta chain sequences. Entries here come from immuneACCESS through TCRdb and include only in-frame sequences with V and J called. Some clones fail to appear in such tables; in the studies checked, an unresolved V gene covers under half of the shortfall, and the cause of the remainder is unknown. That table supplies the V and J calls and clone size; D and trimming were determined from the DNA. The sample table shows under 75,000 clones, and 90% to 97% are seen once. The ten largest account for approximately 1.2% of the sample.

This sample is part of a study of cytomegalovirus exposure and HLA in healthy donors (dated by TCRdb to about 2017). For the study in its entirety: According to a later analysis, the 100 to 150 validation repertoires were produced on the same platform as the approximately 610 repertoires of the first cohort. The aim of the study was to test whether cataloging public T cell receptors could identify signatures of past pathogen exposure. Along with the roughly 700-subject first cohort, a separate validation cohort of around 110 different subjects was used. The study combined high-throughput TCR immunosequencing, statistical association of individual TCRs with disease status, and machine learning to predict cytomegalovirus infection status.

Donors formed part of the validation cohort, which comprised about 120 subjects and was distinct from the first cohort of 666 subjects. Broader findings and caveats from the paper: Across donors, most TCR sequences were observed very rarely, whereas some public TCRs were present in many individuals. In vitro tests confirmed that three of the cytomegalovirus-associated TCR beta chains recognize cytomegalovirus antigens. Of the cluster scores, roughly 95% were above 0 in a later analysis, which found that TCRs clustered in the first cohort also tended to co-occur in the 95 to 150 validation repertoires. A total of fewer than 200 TCR beta chains were listed by the study as associated with cytomegalovirus. It was suggested by the authors that the approach could potentially be generalized to other disease states and immunological phenotypes. All 120 or so repertoires were used to score co-occurrence in the validation cohort in a later analysis, because that analysis had no HLA typing for the cohort. In both the original and validation cohorts, the classifier was reported to diagnose cytomegalovirus status with high specificity and sensitivity.

CDR1 and CDR2, per the germline V gene, are SGHRS and YFSETQ. V has 4 bases trimmed and J has 8 bases trimmed; junction bases matching no gene number 6. Including cysteine and phenylalanine, the CDR3 has 13 amino acids. Left in the record is the CDR3 DNA by itself, 39 bases read in frame from the first base. This TCR came from a woman under 30 in good health and CMV-seronegative. Sequencing used PBMCs. The chain is encoded by TRBV5-1 joined to TRBJ2-1, and 7 junctional nucleotides match TRBD2. The sequenced DNA is TGCGCCAGCAGCCCAGGACTAGTCGATGAGCAGTTCTTC. This yields the protein CASSPGLVDEQFF.